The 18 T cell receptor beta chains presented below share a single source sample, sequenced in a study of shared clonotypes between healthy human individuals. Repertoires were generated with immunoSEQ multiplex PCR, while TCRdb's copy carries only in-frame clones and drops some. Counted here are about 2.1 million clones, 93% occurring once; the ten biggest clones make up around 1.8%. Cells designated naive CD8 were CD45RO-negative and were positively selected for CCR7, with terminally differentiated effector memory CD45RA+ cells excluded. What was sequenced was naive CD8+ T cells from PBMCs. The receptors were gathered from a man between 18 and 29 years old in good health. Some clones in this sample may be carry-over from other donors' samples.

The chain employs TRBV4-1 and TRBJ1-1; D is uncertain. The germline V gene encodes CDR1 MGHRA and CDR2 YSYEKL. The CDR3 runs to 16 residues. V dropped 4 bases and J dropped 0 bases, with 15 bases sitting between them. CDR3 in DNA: TGCGCCAGCAGCCGATCTACTATGAGTATGAACACTGAAGCTTTCTTT. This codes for CASSRSTMSMNTEAFF.

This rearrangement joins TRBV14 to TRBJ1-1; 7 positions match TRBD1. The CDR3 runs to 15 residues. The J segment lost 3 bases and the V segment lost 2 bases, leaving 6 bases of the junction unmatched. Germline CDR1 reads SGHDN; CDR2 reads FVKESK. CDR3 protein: CASSQRDRADTEAFF. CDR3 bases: TGTGCCAGCAGCCAAAGAGACAGGGCGGACACTGAAGCTTTCTTT.

CDR3 protein: CASSLFGGTDTQYF. The CDR3 coding sequence is TGTGCCAGCAGCTTATTTGGGGGGACAGATACGCAGTATTTT. The genes are TRBV11-2 and TRBJ2-3, with D possibly TRBD2 on 6 matching bases. CDR1 and CDR2 from the germline V gene are SGHAT and FQNNGV. V lost 2 bases and J 3 bases, leaving 9 bases between the germline ends. The CDR3 consists of 14 residues. The complete variable domain, with remaining parts taken from reference TRBV11-2 and TRBJ2-3, reads EAGVAQSPRYKIIEKRQSVAFWCNPISGHATLYWYQQILGQGPKLLIQFQNNGVVDDSQLPKDRFSAERLKGVDSTLKIQPAKLEDSAVYLCASSLFGGTDTQYFGPGTRLTVL.

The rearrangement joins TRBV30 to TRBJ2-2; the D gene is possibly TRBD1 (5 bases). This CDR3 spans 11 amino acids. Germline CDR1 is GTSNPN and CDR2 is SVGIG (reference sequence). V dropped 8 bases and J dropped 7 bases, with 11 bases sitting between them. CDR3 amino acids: CATQVGGELFF. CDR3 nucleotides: TGTGCCACACAGGTTGGCGGGGAGCTGTTTTTT.

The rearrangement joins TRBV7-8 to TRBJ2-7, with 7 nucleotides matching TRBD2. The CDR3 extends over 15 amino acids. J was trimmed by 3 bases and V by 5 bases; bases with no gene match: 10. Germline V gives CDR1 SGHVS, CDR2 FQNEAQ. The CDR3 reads CASSNGAGEHYEQYF. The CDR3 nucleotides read TGTGCCAGCAGCAACGGGGCGGGAGAACACTACGAGCAGTACTTC.

The CDR3 here is CASSLDRDRGSGANVLTF. DNA for the CDR3: TGTGCCAGCAGCTTAGACCGGGACAGGGGTTCTGGGGCCAACGTCCTGACTTTC. The chain employs TRBV7-9 and TRBJ2-6; 10 nucleotides align to TRBD1. Germline CDR1 and CDR2: SEHNR and FQNEAQ (reference sequence). The length of the CDR3 is 18 residues. J gave up 1 base and V 1 base, and 4 bases lay outside the gene matches.

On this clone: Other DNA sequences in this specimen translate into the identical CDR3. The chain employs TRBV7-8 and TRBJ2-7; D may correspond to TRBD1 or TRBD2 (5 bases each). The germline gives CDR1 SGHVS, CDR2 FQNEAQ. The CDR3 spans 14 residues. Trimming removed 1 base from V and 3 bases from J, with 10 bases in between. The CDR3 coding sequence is TGTGCCAGCAGCTTAGGGGCAGGGAGCTACGAGCAGTACTTC. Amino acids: CASSLGAGSYEQYF.

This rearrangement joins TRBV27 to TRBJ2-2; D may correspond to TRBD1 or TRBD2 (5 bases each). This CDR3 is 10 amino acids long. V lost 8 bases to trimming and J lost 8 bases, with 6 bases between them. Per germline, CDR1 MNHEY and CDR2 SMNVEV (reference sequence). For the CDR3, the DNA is TGTGCCAGCGGGGGTGGGGAGCTGTTTTTT. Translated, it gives CASGGGELFF.

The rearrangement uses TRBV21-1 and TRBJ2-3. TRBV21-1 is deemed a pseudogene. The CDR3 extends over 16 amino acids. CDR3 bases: TGTGCCAGCAGCAGTGGGGGGCAAAGTAGCACAGATACGCAGTATTTT. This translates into CASSSGGQSSTDTQYF.

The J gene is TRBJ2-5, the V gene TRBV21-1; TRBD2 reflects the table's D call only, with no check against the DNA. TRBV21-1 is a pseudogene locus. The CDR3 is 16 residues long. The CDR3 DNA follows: TGTGCCAGCAGCCCCCTCGTGGGCGGGAGCGGAGAGACCCAGTACTTC. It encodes CASSPLVGGSGETQYF.

CDR3 nucleotides: TGTGCCAGCAGTGAAGCCATACAGGGGACCAGCTCCTACGAGCAGTACTTC. Translating it yields CASSEAIQGTSSYEQYF. The rearrangement uses TRBV2 and TRBJ2-7; 7 positions match TRBD1. V trimming: 0 bases; J trimming: 0 bases; junction bases outside the gene matches: 8. The CDR3 extends over 17 amino acids. Germline V gene lookup returns CDR1 SNHLY and CDR2 FYNNEI.

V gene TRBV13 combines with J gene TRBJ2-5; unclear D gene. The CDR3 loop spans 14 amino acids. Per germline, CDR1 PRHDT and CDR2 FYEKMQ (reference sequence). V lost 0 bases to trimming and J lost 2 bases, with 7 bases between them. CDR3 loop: CASSLGRVQETQYF. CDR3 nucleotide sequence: TGTGCCAGCAGCTTAGGACGGGTACAAGAGACCCAGTACTTC.

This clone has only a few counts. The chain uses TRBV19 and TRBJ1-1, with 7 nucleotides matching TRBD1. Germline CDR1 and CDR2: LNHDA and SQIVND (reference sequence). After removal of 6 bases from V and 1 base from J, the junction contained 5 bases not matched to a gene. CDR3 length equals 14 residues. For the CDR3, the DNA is TGTGCCAGTAGCCCGGGACAGCCGAACACTGAAGCTTTCTTT. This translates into CASSPGQPNTEAFF.

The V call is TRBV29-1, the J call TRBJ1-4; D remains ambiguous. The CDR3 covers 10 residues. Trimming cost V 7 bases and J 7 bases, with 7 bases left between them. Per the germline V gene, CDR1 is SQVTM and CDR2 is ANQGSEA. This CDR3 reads CSAHGEKLFF. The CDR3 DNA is TGCAGCGCCCATGGTGAAAAACTGTTTTTT.

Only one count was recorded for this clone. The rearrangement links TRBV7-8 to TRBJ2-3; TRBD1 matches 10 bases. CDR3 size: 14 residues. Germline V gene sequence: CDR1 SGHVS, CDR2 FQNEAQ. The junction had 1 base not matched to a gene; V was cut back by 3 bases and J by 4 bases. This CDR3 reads CASSLTGGPDTQYF. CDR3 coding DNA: TGTGCCAGCAGCTTGACAGGGGGCCCAGATACGCAGTATTTT.

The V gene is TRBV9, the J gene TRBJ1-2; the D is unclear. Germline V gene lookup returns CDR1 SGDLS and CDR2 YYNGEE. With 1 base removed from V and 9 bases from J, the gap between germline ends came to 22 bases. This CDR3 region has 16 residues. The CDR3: CASSVSGLLSAYSYTF. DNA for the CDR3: TGTGCCAGCAGCGTATCCGGACTCCTGAGTGCATATAGCTACACCTTC.

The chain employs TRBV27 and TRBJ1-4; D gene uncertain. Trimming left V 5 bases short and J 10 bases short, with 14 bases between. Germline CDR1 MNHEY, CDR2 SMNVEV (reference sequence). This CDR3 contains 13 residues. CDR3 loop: CASSPLSTGKLFF. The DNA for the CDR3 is TGTGCCAGCAGTCCCTTGTCGACCGGAAAACTGTTTTTT.

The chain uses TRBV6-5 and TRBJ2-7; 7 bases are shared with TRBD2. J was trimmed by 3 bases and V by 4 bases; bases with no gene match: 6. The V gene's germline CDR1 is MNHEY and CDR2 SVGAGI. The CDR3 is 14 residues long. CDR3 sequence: CASSSAGIVYEQYF. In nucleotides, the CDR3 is TGTGCCAGCAGTTCAGCGGGAATCGTCTACGAGCAGTACTTC.